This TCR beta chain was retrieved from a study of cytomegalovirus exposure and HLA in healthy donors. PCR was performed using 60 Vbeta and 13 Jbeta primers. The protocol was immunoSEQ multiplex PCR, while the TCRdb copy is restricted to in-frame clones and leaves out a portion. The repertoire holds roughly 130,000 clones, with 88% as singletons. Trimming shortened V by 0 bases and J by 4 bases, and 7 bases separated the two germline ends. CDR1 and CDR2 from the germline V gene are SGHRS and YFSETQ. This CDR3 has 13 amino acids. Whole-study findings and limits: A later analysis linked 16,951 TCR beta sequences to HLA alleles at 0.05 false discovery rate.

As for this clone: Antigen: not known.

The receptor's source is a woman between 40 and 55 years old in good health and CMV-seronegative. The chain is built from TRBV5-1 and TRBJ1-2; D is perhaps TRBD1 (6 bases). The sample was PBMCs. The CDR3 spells CASSLEDSYGYTF. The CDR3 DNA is TGCGCCAGCAGCTTGGAGGACAGCTATGGCTACACCTTC.